This entry features one TCR beta chain sequence. Its antigen remains unidentified. TRB rearrangements were amplified by multiplex PCR with BIOMED2 TRB-A/B primers. Each CDR3 protein gets one entry after TCRdb re-called the multiplex PCR reads with MiXCR. The top ten hold approximately 70% of the sample, which has about 2,500 distinct CDR3 sequences, approximately 25% seen once. The CDR3 spans 14 residues. V dropped 0 bases and J dropped 4 bases, with 10 bases sitting between them. Germline CDR1 DFQATT, CDR2 SNEGSKA (reference sequence). This sample is drawn from a study of T and B cells in COVID-19 patients. Across the study: Most recovered patients had mild to moderate COVID-19 treated as outpatients. Median age was 34 years in the recovered cohort and around 62 years in the active-infection cohort. Findings of the study overall: At recovery TRB diversity and richness exceeded healthy donors, after highly clonal active COVID-19 repertoires. The recovered cohort had thousands of exclusive TCR clusters, including about 31 low generation probability clusters.

From blood, 250-500 ng of genomic DNA served as TRB template. The V call is TRBV20-1, the J call TRBJ1-5; no clear D. The sequenced sample was blood. The receptor was derived from a human donor with active COVID-19. The CDR3 DNA reads as TGCAGTGCTAGAGAGTTGGCGGGGAATCAGCCCCAGCATTTT. It encodes CSARELAGNQPQHF.